This TCR beta chain was recorded in a study of T cells in Graves' hyperthyroidism and ophthalmopathy. Amplified TCR beta CDR3 regions derived from RNA transcripts. An initial round of RT-PCR targeting the TCR CDR3 relied on the HTBI primer set. Using its own MiXCR run on the multiplex PCR reads, TCRdb lists one record per CDR3 protein. The table shows 650,000 to 800,000 distinct CDR3 sequences, with roughly 46% occurring only once. This clonotype was picked up one time. The CDR3 length is 15 residues. Germline CDR1 is SGHTA and CDR2 is FQGNSA. V dropped 5 bases and J dropped 3; count of bases not matched to a gene: 10.

The material sequenced was peripheral blood or thyroid tissue (not recorded which). This TCR derives from an adult man with Graves' disease, either hyperthyroidism or ophthalmopathy (not recorded which). V gene TRBV7-2 combines with J gene TRBJ2-7; 7 bases fit TRBD2. Here the CDR3 DNA reads TGTGCCAGCAGCCAGGTAGCGGGCATCCTCTACGAGCAGTACTTC. It encodes CASSQVAGILYEQYF. Together with reference TRBV7-2 and TRBJ2-7, the CDR3 gives the full variable domain: GAGVSQSPSNKVTEKGKDVELRCDPISGHTALYWYRQSLGQGLEFLIYFQGNSAPDKSGLPSDRFSAERTGGSVSTLTIQRTQQEDSAVYLCASSQVAGILYEQYFGPGTRLTVT.